This T cell receptor beta chain is from a study of T cell repertoires in cytomegalovirus infection. Study summary: Public TCR beta signature analysis indicated the presence of both CMV infection and matching HLA type.

Study-wide results and limits: Of the TCR beta families, the public ones yielded a cumulative frequency that identified carriers of CMV plus the relevant HLA. CMV-specific TCR beta clonotypes restricted by HLA-C dominated the ex vivo response.

The CDR3 is 18 residues long. Germline V gene data show CDR1 as SGHTA and CDR2 as FQGTGA. The J segment lost 2 bases and the V segment lost 5 bases, leaving 11 bases of the junction unmatched. About this clonotype itself: The antigen is undetermined.

TCRdb analysed the reads with MiXCR anew, one entry per CDR3 protein. The sample has 100,000 to 150,000 distinct CDR3 sequences, approximately 24% seen once; the top ten hold around 32%. The chain recombines TRBV7-3 with TRBJ2-2; 10 bases match TRBD2. Sequenced material: PBMCs, sequenced either directly or after in vitro stimulation (not recorded which). The sequence was collected from a human donor in good health (CMV status not recorded). Some clones in this sample may be carry-over from other donors' samples. CDR3 amino acids: CASSHKPGLAPNTGELFF. For the CDR3, the DNA is TGTGCCAGCAGCCATAAACCGGGACTAGCGCCTAACACCGGGGAGCTGTTTTTT. The full variable domain, its missing parts supplied by reference TRBV7-3 and TRBJ2-2, is GAGVSQTPSNKVTEKGKYVELRCDPISGHTALYWYRQSLGQGPEFLIYFQGTGAADDSGLPNDRFFAVRPEGSVSTLKIQRTERGDSAVYLCASSHKPGLAPNTGELFFGEGSRLTVL.